Presented here are 24 T cell receptor beta chains from one specimen sequenced in a study of CD8+CD57+ T cells in acquired aplastic anemia. Selection for sequencing was limited to patients who had shown CD8+CD57+ cell expansion by flow cytometry. Investigators profiled TCR beta VDJ and CDR3 from genomic DNA template. TCRdb ran MiXCR on the reads and lists one entry per CDR3 protein. The sample lists about 240,000 distinct CDR3 sequences, approximately 45% occurring once. The material sequenced was sorted CD4+, CD8+, or CD8+CD57+ T cells (not recorded which) from PBMCs. These receptors all come from a human donor with aplastic anemia.

The gene calls are TRBV19 and TRBJ1-1, with unresolved D. V was trimmed by 3 bases and J by 11 bases, leaving 13 bases between them. Germline V gene lookup returns CDR1 LNHDA and CDR2 SQIVND (reference sequence). The CDR3 spans 12 residues. This CDR3 is CASSIPGIGAFF. CDR3 nucleotide sequence: TGTGCCAGTAGTATCCCGGGGATCGGGGCTTTCTTT.

Many counts were recorded for this clonotype. The chain is built from TRBV12-5 and TRBJ2-3, with D possibly TRBD1 on 6 matching bases. The CDR3 extends over 15 amino acids. V was pared by 6 bases and J by 0 bases, with 13 bases between. Per germline, CDR1 LGHNT and CDR2 FRNRAP. DNA for the CDR3: TGTGCTAGTGGACCTGACAGGATTAGCACAGATACGCAGTATTTT. Its protein is CASGPDRISTDTQYF.

This clonotype was seen repeatedly, ten times or more. The rearrangement links TRBV11-2 to TRBJ2-2; D is possibly TRBD2 (7 bases). Germline V CDR1 and CDR2: SGHAT, FQNNGV. Between the trimmed V and J ends, which lost 1 base and 5 bases, there was a span of 20 bases. The CDR3 totals 18 residues. CDR3 DNA: TGTGCCAGCAGCTTAGGCTTGCGGGGGCCGGTAGTTACCGGGGAGCTGTTTTTT. Its translation is CASSLGLRGPVVTGELFF. The complete variable domain, with remaining parts taken from reference TRBV11-2 and TRBJ2-2, reads EAGVAQSPRYKIIEKRQSVAFWCNPISGHATLYWYQQILGQGPKLLIQFQNNGVVDDSQLPKDRFSAERLKGVDSTLKIQPAKLEDSAVYLCASSLGLRGPVVTGELFFGEGSRLTVL.

This clonotype was counted many times. This chain uses TRBV5-5 with TRBJ2-7, with D uncertain. CDR3 length equals 14 residues. Germline CDR1 reads SGHKS; CDR2 reads YYEKEE (reference sequence). With 0 bases removed from V and 7 bases from J, the gap between germline ends came to 14 bases. The CDR3 DNA sequence: TGTGCCAGCAGCTTGGACAGACTCCCGCCTGAGCAGTACTTC. Translation: CASSLDRLPPEQYF.

This clonotype was detected ten times or more. J is TRBJ1-2 and V is TRBV4-2, with 9 bases aligning to TRBD1. Per the germline V gene, CDR1 is LGHNA and CDR2 is YNFKEQ. This CDR3 is built from 15 residues. The J segment lost 2 bases and the V segment lost 1 base, leaving 2 bases of the junction unmatched. Written as DNA, the CDR3 is TGTGCCAGCAGCCAAGGACAGGGGGGAAACTATGGCTACACCTTC. Protein: CASSQGQGGNYGYTF.

Comments on this clonotype: Germline and junction disagree at one end, which may indicate a read error. The chain uses TRBV7-7 and TRBJ2-7; D is uncertain. There are 13 residues in the CDR3. The germline V gene encodes CDR1 SSHAT and CDR2 FNYEAQ (reference sequence). CDR3 sequence: CASSAPRPYEQYF. The CDR3 DNA is TGTGCTAGCAGCGCCCCCAGGCCCTACGAGCAGTACTTC.

This clonotype was found a few times. The chain couples TRBV12-5 to TRBJ2-2; 8 nucleotides agree with TRBD1. V trimming: 5 bases; J trimming: 6 bases; junction bases outside the gene matches: 11. The length of the CDR3 is 16 residues. Per germline, CDR1 LGHNT and CDR2 FRNRAP. In DNA form, the CDR3 reads TGTGCTAGTGGTCAAAGGACAGGGATGTCGGCCGGGGAGCTGTTTTTT. As protein: CASGQRTGMSAGELFF.

This chain connects TRBV7-3 to TRBJ2-1, with TRBD1 matching over 8 bases. Germline trimming cut 5 bases from V and 10 bases from J; bases unmatched to any gene: 13. Germline values: CDR1 SGHTA, CDR2 FQGTGA. The CDR3 has 15 amino acids. The CDR3 region is CASSDGWTGSREQFF. The CDR3 DNA reads TGTGCCAGCAGCGACGGGTGGACAGGGTCGAGGGAGCAGTTCTTC. Combining the CDR3 with reference TRBV7-3 and TRBJ2-1 gives the whole variable domain GAGVSQTPSNKVTEKGKYVELRCDPISGHTALYWYRQSLGQGPEFLIYFQGTGAADDSGLPNDRFFAVRPEGSVSTLKIQRTERGDSAVYLCASSDGWTGSREQFFGPGTRLTVL.

The chain joins TRBV7-3 to TRBJ2-1; no clear D gene. The germline CDR1 and CDR2 sequences are SGHTA and FQGTGA. The V gene lost 5 bases and the J gene lost 7 bases, with 15 bases spanning the gap. The CDR3 is 14 amino acids. The CDR3 sequence: CASSHSTFGNEQFF. In nucleotides, the CDR3 is TGTGCCAGCAGCCACTCCACGTTCGGGAATGAGCAGTTCTTC.

Judged by abundance, this clonotype is medium-sized (0.01 to 0.1%). J is TRBJ1-6 and V is TRBV20-1, with TRBD1 identical over 8 bases. CDR1 is DFQATT, CDR2 SNEGSKA, per germline (reference sequence). This CDR3 is 14 amino acids long. Trimming at V came to 1 base and at J to 9 bases, leaving 5 bases not matched to a gene. The CDR3, as DNA: TGCAGTGCTAGAGCGGACAGGGACGCTTCACCCCTCCACTTT. It encodes CSARADRDASPLHF.

The V call is TRBV9, the J call TRBJ2-3, with 10 bases that match TRBD2. Germline trimming cut 3 bases from V and 2 bases from J; bases unmatched to any gene: 6. CDR1 is SGDLS and CDR2 is YYNGEE in the germline V gene. The CDR3 covers 16 residues. CDR3 DNA: TGTGCCAGCAGCGGTCGGACTAGCGGATACACAGATACGCAGTATTTT. Its translation is CASSGRTSGYTDTQYF.

There are a few counts of this clonotype. V is TRBV9 and J is TRBJ2-7; D is uncertain. Germline V gives CDR1 SGDLS, CDR2 YYNGEE. The CDR3 has 13 residues. Trimming took 3 bases from V and 6 from J, leaving 13 bases between them. The DNA for the CDR3 is TGTGCCAGCAGCGCATTCAGTAATGGCGAGCAGTACTTC. Translation gives CASSAFSNGEQYF.

Turning to this clonotype: One base away lies a much larger clone, so this may be a sequencing read error. J is TRBJ1-1 and V is TRBV12-3 or TRBV12-4, with a tentative D call TRBD1 (6 bases). Trimming took 3 bases from V and 1 from J, leaving 12 bases between them. CDR3 length equals 15 residues. The CDR3 sequence: CASSFVGGANTEAFF. CDR3 DNA: TGTGCCAGCAGTTTTGTAGGGGGGGCGAACACTGAAGCTTTCTTT.

The chain is built from TRBV6-1 and TRBJ1-2; D gene ambiguous. The CDR3 is 14 residues long. V dropped 10 bases and J dropped 4 bases, with 19 bases sitting between them. Germline CDR1 MNHNS, CDR2 SASEGT. CDR3 loop: CAIGDETPSYGYTF. CDR3 in DNA: TGTGCCATCGGTGACGAGACACCCAGCTATGGCTACACCTTC.

This clonotype occurred many times. V is TRBV7-6 and J is TRBJ2-5; D may correspond to TRBD1 or TRBD2 (5 bases each). The V end lost 6 bases, the J end lost 5 bases, and 22 bases lay between the germline ends. The CDR3 sequence is 16 residues long. Germline-derived CDR1 and CDR2 are SGHVS and FNYEAQ. CDR3 residues: CASRIGGQGAPETQYF. As DNA, the CDR3 is TGTGCCAGCAGAATAGGCGGGCAGGGAGCACCCGAGACCCAGTACTTC.

The J gene is TRBJ1-3, the V gene TRBV19; D gene unclear. Germline CDR1 reads LNHDA; CDR2 reads SQIVND (reference sequence). V was shortened by 4 bases and J by 7 bases, with 11 bases between the two germline ends. The CDR3 length is 13 residues. In DNA, the CDR3 is TGTGCCAGTAGTAATACGAGGATGAACACCATATATTTT. It yields the protein CASSNTRMNTIYF.

There are many counts of this clonotype. CDR3 sequence: CSASVGLAGGPSEQYF. DNA for the CDR3: TGCAGTGCTAGCGTGGGACTAGCGGGAGGGCCATCCGAGCAGTACTTC. The rearrangement uses TRBV20-1 and TRBJ2-7; 16 bases map to TRBD2. Germline-derived CDR1 and CDR2 are DFQATT and SNEGSKA (reference sequence). This CDR3 is 16 amino acids long. The V segment lost 3 bases and the J segment 6 bases; nucleotides outside the gene matches: 8.

This clonotype was seen repeatedly, ten times or more. The CDR3 sequence: CSARDPDRGTSGLGEQYF. CDR3 in DNA: TGCAGTGCTAGAGATCCGGATCGGGGAACTAGCGGGCTGGGGGAGCAGTACTTC. The V gene is TRBV20-1, the J gene TRBJ2-7; TRBD2 matches 9 bases. The CDR3 is made up of 18 amino acids. V lost 0 bases, J lost 7 bases, and 19 bases stayed unmatched. CDR1 is DFQATT, CDR2 SNEGSKA, per germline (reference sequence).

This rearrangement joins TRBV30 to TRBJ2-1; TRBD2 aligns across 10 bases. Germline CDR1 GTSNPN, CDR2 SVGIG (reference sequence). The CDR3 consists of 15 residues. V lost 0 bases to trimming and J lost 4 bases; unmatched junction nucleotides: 3. The CDR3 DNA follows: TGTGCCTGGAGTGTTGATAGCGGGGGGTACAATGAGCAGTTCTTC. Protein: CAWSVDSGGYNEQFF.

The chain combines TRBV2 with TRBJ1-5; D not resolved. Per the germline V gene, CDR1 is SNHLY and CDR2 is FYNNEI. V gave up 1 base and J gave up 5 bases, with 3 bases separating them. The CDR3 sequence is 12 residues long. The chain's CDR3 is CASSEEDQPQHF. CDR3 coding DNA: TGTGCCAGCAGTGAAGAAGATCAGCCCCAGCATTTT. Full variable domain (outside the CDR3, taken from reference TRBV2 and TRBJ1-5): EPEVTQTPSHQVTQMGQEVILRCVPISNHLYFYWYRQILGQKVEFLVSFYNNEISEKSEIFDDQFSVERPDGSNFTLKIRSTKLEDSAMYFCASSEEDQPQHFGDGTRLSIL.

Many counts were recorded for this clonotype. The chain recombines TRBV5-6 with TRBJ1-1, with D perhaps matching TRBD1 (6 bases). The CDR3 spans 12 residues. Trimming left V 4 bases short and J 8 bases short, with 12 bases between. The germline gives CDR1 SGHDT, CDR2 YYEEEE. CDR3 bases: TGTGCCAGCAGCACAACAGGGTTGGAAGCTTTCTTT. It yields the protein CASSTTGLEAFF. Filled out from reference TRBV5-6 and TRBJ1-1, the complete variable domain reads DAGVTQSPTHLIKTRGQQVTLRCSPKSGHDTVSWYQQALGQGPQFIFQYYEEEERQRGNFPDRFSGHQFPNYSSELNVNALLLGDSALYLCASSTTGLEAFFGQGTRLTVV.

This chain connects TRBV10-1 to TRBJ2-5, with 8 bases fitting TRBD2. This CDR3 has 15 residues. Germline V lookup: CDR1 WNHNN, CDR2 SYGVQD (reference sequence). J was trimmed by 1 base and V by 3 bases; bases with no gene match: 4. This CDR3 is CASSDSGGSQETQYF. The CDR3 DNA reads as TGCGCCAGCAGTGACAGCGGGGGATCCCAAGAGACCCAGTACTTC.

This clonotype was seen repeatedly, ten times or more. This chain joins TRBV6-5 and TRBJ1-4; a weak D match, TRBD1 (6 bases). Trimming stripped 4 bases from V and 6 bases from J, with 12 bases between. The CDR3 covers 14 residues. CDR1 is MNHEY, CDR2 SVGAGI, per germline. CDR3: CASSSGTTHEKLFF. The CDR3 nucleotides read TGTGCCAGCAGTTCCGGGACAACACATGAAAAACTGTTTTTT.

This clonotype was observed a few times. The gene calls are TRBV15 and TRBJ2-7; 10 nucleotides align to TRBD2. V dropped 6 bases and J dropped 2; count of bases not matched to a gene: 7. Germline V gives CDR1 LNHNV, CDR2 YYDKDF (reference sequence). This CDR3 comprises 15 residues. CDR3: CATRASSGGTYEQYF. CDR3 in DNA: TGTGCCACCAGGGCCTCTAGCGGGGGTACCTACGAGCAGTACTTC.